A selection of T cell receptor beta chains follows, all from one sample in a study of blood T cell repertoires in COVID-19. Sequencing was performed with immunoSEQ multiplex PCR; in TCRdb, only in-frame clones are kept and a portion is missing. The sample holds 98,000 or so clones, 71% seen once. The sequenced sample consisted of peripheral blood. These receptor sequences come from a woman aged 40 to 50 with acute or convalescent COVID-19. The CDR3 runs from the conserved cysteine through the conserved F or W. The D gene is left open where the match is weak. Where a row states a size, it is once, few, many or the class of an expanded clone; other rows omit it.

v_gene,abundance,d_gene,j_gene,CDR3nt,CDR3aa
TRBV28,-,-,TRBJ2-5,TGTGCCAGCAGCCGACTGGAGGCGGCCCAGTACTTC,CASSRLEAAQYF
TRBV10-3,-,TRBD1,TRBJ1-4,TGTGCCATCAGTGACCCCGGGACAGAAACTAATGAAAAACTGTTTTTT,CAISDPGTETNEKLFF
TRBV28,-,TRBD1,TRBJ2-1,TGTGCCATCCAGCCGGGACAGCCTTTCAATGAGCAGTTCTTC,CAIQPGQPFNEQFF
TRBV7-9,-,TRBD1,TRBJ2-1,TGTGCCAGCAGCCCCCCGAGGGACAGCTCCTACAATGAGCAGTTCTTC,CASSPPRDSSYNEQFF
TRBV7-9,-,-,TRBJ2-1,TGTGCCAGCAGCTTAGTGACAGTCAATGAACAGTTCTTC,CASSLVTVNEQFF
TRBV6-2/TRBV6-3,-,TRBD2,TRBJ2-1,TGTGCCAGCAGTACCCAGGCGGGGGGGCCGCATGAGCAGTTCTTC,CASSTQAGGPHEQFF
TRBV11-3,-,TRBD2,TRBJ2-3,TGTGCCAGCAGCTTAAGACTAGCGGGGTACACAGATACGCAGTATTTT,CASSLRLAGYTDTQYF
TRBV7-2,-,-,TRBJ2-3,TGTGCCAGCAGCTTAGGGAGAACAGATACGCAGTATTTT,CASSLGRTDTQYF
TRBV5-1,-,-,TRBJ1-5,TGCGCCAGCAGCTTACAGGGAGTTTCTAATCAGCCCCAGCATTTT,CASSLQGVSNQPQHF
TRBV16,-,TRBD1,TRBJ1-2,TGTGCCAGCAGCCTCCCCCGGGACAGGATCTATGGCTACACCTTC,CASSLPRDRIYGYTF
TRBV5-1,few,-,TRBJ1-1,TGCGCCAGCAGCCTGTTGAGGACAGAGTTGAACACTGAAGCTTTCTTT,CASSLLRTELNTEAFF
TRBV3-1/TRBV3-2,-,TRBD2,TRBJ2-5,TGTGCCAGCAGCCTTCCGGGACTAGCGGGGGACCAAGAGACCCAGTACTTC,CASSLPGLAGDQETQYF
TRBV29-1,-,TRBD2,TRBJ2-7,TGCAGCGCGGGACTAGGCAGTCGGGAGCAGTACTTC,CSAGLGSREQYF
TRBV10-2,-,-,TRBJ2-5,TGCGCCAGCAGTGAGCTGGCCAACCAAGAGACCCAGTACTTC,CASSELANQETQYF
TRBV28,-,-,TRBJ2-4,TGTGCCAGCAGCTCCTCCGGGGTAAACATTCAGTACTTC,CASSSSGVNIQYF
TRBV6-1,once,-,TRBJ2-5,TGTGCCAGCAGTGATGGCGGTTGGGTAGGAAAGACCCAGTACTTC,CASSDGGWVGKTQYF
TRBV14,-,-,TRBJ1-1,TGTGCCAGCAGCCTCAGCGGGCGTGAGCCTGAAGCTTTCTTT,CASSLSGREPEAFF
TRBV9,-,TRBD2,TRBJ2-1,TGTGCCAGCAGCATCGCGGGGGGGCCGGGCAATGAGCAGTTCTTC,CASSIAGGPGNEQFF
TRBV27,-,-,TRBJ1-6,TGTGCCAGCAGTTACAGGGTAAATTCACCCCTCCACTTT,CASSYRVNSPLHF
TRBV27,-,TRBD2,TRBJ2-1,TGTGCCAGCAGTTATGGAAGGCTAGCGGGGGGGCGGGGTGAGCAGTTCTTC,CASSYGRLAGGRGEQFF